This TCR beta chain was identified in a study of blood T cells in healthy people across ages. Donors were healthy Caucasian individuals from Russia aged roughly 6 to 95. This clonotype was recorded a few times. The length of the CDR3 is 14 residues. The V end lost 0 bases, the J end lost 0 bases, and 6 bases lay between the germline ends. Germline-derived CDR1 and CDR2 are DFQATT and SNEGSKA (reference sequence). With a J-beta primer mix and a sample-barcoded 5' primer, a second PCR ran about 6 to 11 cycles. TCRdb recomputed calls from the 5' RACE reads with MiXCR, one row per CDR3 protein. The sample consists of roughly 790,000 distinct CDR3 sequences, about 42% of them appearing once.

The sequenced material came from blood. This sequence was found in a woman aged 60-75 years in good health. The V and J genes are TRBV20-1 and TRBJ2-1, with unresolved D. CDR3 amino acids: CSARDSSSYNEQFF. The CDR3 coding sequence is TGCAGTGCTAGAGATAGTAGCTCCTACAATGAGCAGTTCTTC.